This T cell receptor (beta chain) was observed in a study of T-cell reconstitution after alpha-beta-depleted transplantation in children. Deletions cut 1 base from V and 1 base from J, with 8 bases between. CDR1 is LGHDT and CDR2 is YNNKEL in the germline V gene (reference sequence). The CDR3 loop spans 15 amino acids. Unique molecular identifiers were used to barcode this TCRbeta library. TCRdb used MiXCR to reprocess the PCR reads, holding one entry per CDR3 protein. The table records under 300,000 distinct CDR3 sequences, roughly 10% of them present only once. This clonotype was detected ten times or more.

The sample in question was peripheral blood, obtained 180 days after TCRalphabeta/CD19-depleted stem cell transplant. The chain uses TRBV3-1 and TRBJ1-5; D is undetermined. This sequence was found in a male patient aged 2-15 years who had a stem cell transplant for chronic granulomatous disease, so the T cells may come from the graft donor. In DNA form, the CDR3 reads TGTGCCAGCAGCCAAGGAGGGTCGAGCAATCAGCCCCAGCATTTT. It codes for CASSQGGSSNQPQHF.